This T cell receptor (beta chain) was captured in a study of cytomegalovirus exposure and HLA in healthy donors. Healthy people donating bone marrow made up the donors. The length of the CDR3 is 16 residues. Looked up from germline, CDR1 is SGHRS and CDR2 is YFSETQ. Trimming took off 0 bases at V and 0 bases at J, with 10 bases between the two ends. Study findings and constraints: Later analysis showed TCR association rates varying by HLA locus, highest for DRB1 and lowest for HLA-C. The study flagged some 170 TCR beta chains as cytomegalovirus-associated. In a later analysis, an Asian-associated ancestry cluster reportedly showed fewer N-insertions than the approximately 660-donor mean.

Of note for this clone: Its antigen is not identified.

The PCR made use of 60 Vbeta and 13 Jbeta primers. Repertoires were generated with immunoSEQ multiplex PCR, while TCRdb's copy carries only in-frame clones and drops some. The sample includes about 160,000 clones, 75% of them seen just once. The V call is TRBV5-1, the J call TRBJ2-1; D is uncertain. The clonotype originates from a woman in her forties or fifties in good health and CMV-seropositive. The specimen sequenced was PBMCs. The CDR3 sequence: CASSLVRPSSYNEQFF. As DNA, the CDR3 is TGCGCCAGCAGCTTGGTGAGGCCGAGCTCCTACAATGAGCAGTTCTTC.